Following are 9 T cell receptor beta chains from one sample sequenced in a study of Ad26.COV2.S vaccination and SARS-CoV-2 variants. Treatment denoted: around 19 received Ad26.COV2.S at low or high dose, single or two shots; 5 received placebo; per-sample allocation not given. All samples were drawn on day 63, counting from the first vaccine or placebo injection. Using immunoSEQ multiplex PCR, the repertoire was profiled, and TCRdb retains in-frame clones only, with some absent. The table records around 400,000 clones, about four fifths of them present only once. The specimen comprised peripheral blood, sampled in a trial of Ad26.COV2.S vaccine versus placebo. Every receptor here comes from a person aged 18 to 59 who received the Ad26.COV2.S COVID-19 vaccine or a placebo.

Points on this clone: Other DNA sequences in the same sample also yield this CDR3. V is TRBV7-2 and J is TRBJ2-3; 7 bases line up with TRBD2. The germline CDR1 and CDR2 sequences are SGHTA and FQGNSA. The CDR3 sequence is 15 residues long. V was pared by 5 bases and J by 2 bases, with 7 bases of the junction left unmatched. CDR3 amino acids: CASSPRTRNTDTQYF. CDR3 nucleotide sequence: TGTGCCAGCAGCCCCCGGACTAGAAACACAGATACGCAGTATTTT. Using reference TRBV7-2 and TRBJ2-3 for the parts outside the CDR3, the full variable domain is GAGVSQSPSNKVTEKGKDVELRCDPISGHTALYWYRQSLGQGLEFLIYFQGNSAPDKSGLPSDRFSAERTGGSVSTLTIQRTQQEDSAVYLCASSPRTRNTDTQYFGPGTRLTVL.

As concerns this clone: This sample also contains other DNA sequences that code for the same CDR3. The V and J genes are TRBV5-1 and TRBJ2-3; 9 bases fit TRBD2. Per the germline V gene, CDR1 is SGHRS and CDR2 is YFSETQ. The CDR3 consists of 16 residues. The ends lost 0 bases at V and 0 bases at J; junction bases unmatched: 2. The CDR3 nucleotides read TGCGCCAGCAGCTTGGCCACTAGCGGGAGCACAGATACGCAGTATTTT. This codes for CASSLATSGSTDTQYF.

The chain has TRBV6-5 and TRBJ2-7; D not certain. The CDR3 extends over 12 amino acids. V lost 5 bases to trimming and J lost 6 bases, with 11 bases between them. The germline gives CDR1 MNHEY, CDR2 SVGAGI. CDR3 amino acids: CASSTHPGEQYF. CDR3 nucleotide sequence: TGTGCCAGCAGTACACATCCCGGCGAGCAGTACTTC.

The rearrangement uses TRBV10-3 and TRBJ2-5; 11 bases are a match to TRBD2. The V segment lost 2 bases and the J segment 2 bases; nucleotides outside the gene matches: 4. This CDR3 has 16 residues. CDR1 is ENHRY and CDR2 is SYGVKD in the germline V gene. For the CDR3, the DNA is TGTGCCATCAGTGAGGGTCTAGCGGGGGGACAAGAGACCCAGTACTTC. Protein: CAISEGLAGGQETQYF.

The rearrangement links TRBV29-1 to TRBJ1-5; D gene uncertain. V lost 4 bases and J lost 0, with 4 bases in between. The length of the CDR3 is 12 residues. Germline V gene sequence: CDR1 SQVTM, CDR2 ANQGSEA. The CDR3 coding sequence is TGCAGCGTTGCGTATAGCAATCAGCCCCAGCATTTT. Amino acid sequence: CSVAYSNQPQHF.

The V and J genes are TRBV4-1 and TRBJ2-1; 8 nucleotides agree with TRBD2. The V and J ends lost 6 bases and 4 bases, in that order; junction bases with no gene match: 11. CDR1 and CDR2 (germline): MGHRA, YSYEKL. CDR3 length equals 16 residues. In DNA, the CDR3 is TGCGCCAGCAGTCAACCCAGGACTAGCAGATACAATGAGCAGTTCTTC. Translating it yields CASSQPRTSRYNEQFF.

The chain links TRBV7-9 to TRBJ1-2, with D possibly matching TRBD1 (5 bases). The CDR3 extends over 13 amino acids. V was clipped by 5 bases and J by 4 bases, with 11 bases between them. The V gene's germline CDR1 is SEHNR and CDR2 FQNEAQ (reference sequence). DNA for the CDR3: TGTGCCAGCAGCAACACGAGGGGCTATGGCTACACCTTC. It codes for CASSNTRGYGYTF. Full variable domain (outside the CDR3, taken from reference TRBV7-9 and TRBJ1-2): DTGVSQNPRHKITKRGQNVTFRCDPISEHNRLYWYRQTLGQGPEFLTYFQNEAQLEKSRLLSDRFSAERPKGSFSTLEIQRTEQGDSAMYLCASSNTRGYGYTFGSGTRLTVV.

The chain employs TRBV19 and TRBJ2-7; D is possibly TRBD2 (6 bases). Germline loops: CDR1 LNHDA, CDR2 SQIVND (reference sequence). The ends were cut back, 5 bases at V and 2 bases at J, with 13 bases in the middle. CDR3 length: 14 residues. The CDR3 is CASSLAQGPYEQYF. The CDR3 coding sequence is TGTGCCAGTAGTCTAGCGCAGGGTCCCTACGAGCAGTACTTC.

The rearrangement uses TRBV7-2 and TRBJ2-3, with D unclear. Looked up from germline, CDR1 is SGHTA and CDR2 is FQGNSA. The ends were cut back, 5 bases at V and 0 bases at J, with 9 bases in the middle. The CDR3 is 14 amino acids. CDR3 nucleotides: TGTGCCAGCAGCGGATTTCCAAGCACAGATACGCAGTATTTT. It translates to CASSGFPSTDTQYF.